This T cell receptor beta chain came from a study of cytomegalovirus exposure and HLA in healthy donors. Overall study findings and caveats: In a later analysis, common viral pathogens appeared linked to several of the most significant clusters. Relative to the roughly 700-donor mean, N-insertions were reportedly fewer in an Asian-associated ancestry cluster in a later analysis. A cluster of highly shared sequence variants was likely a sequencing artifact.

Unrecorded immune exposures were likely, despite nominal health at sampling. Primers: 60 Vbeta forward and 13 Jbeta reverse. Clones were sequenced by immunoSEQ multiplex PCR, and TCRdb holds only the in-frame ones, with some missing. The sample has 100,000 or so clones, 70% to 80% seen once. Comments on this clone: Its antigen is as yet unknown.

Sequences were obtained from PBMCs. This TCR was recovered from a man aged 25 to 45 in good health and CMV-seronegative.

The CDR3: CASSLIESGELFF. DNA of the CDR3: TGTGCCAGCTCACTTATAGAGTCCGGGGAGCTGTTTTTT. This chain connects TRBV18 to TRBJ2-2; D is unresolved. Germline CDR1 reads KGHSH; CDR2 reads LQKENI. The CDR3 loop spans 13 amino acids. Trimming left V 4 bases short and J 6 bases short, with 9 bases between.